Listed below are T cell receptor beta chains from one sample, sequenced in a study of blood T cell repertoires in COVID-19. Assay: immunoSEQ multiplex PCR; the TCRdb copy retains only in-frame clones and omits some. The sample lists about 310,000 clones, about nine tenths occurring once. The sample consisted of PBMCs or T cells enriched from blood (not recorded which). The receptors shown here come from a woman in her 40s who had recovered from COVID-19. The CDR3 runs from the conserved cysteine through the conserved F or W. The D gene is left open where the match is weak. Part of the rows lack a size; the others show once, few, many or a class for expanded clones.

v_gene,j_gene,abundance,d_gene,CDR3aa,CDR3nt
TRBV9,TRBJ1-6,NA,NA,CASSLATAYNSPLHF,TGTGCCAGCAGCCTAGCGACAGCCTATAATTCACCCCTCCACTTT
TRBV5-6,TRBJ2-2,NA,TRBD2,CASKLREGSGELFF,TGTGCCAGCAAACTACGGGAGGGGTCCGGGGAGCTGTTTTTT
TRBV7-8,TRBJ1-2,NA,TRBD1,CASSLIQGALSGYGYTF,TGTGCCAGCAGCTTGATCCAGGGGGCCTTATCTGGCTATGGCTACACCTTC
TRBV30,TRBJ2-7,NA,TRBD2,CAWSVLAADYEQYF,TGTGCCTGGAGTGTCCTAGCGGCGGACTACGAGCAGTACTTC
TRBV7-8,TRBJ2-2,NA,NA,CASSIGQLIPPTGELFF,TGTGCCAGCAGCATCGGACAGCTAATTCCCCCCACCGGGGAGCTGTTTTTT
TRBV4-1,TRBJ1-5,few,NA,CASSQDRLVGLSNQPQHF,TGCGCCAGCAGCCAAGATCGGCTCGTCGGGTTAAGCAATCAGCCCCAGCATTTT
TRBV29-1,TRBJ2-6,few,NA,CSVALTWVDSYSGANVLTF,TGCAGCGTTGCCTTAACCTGGGTCGACTCATACTCTGGGGCCAACGTCCTGACTTTC
TRBV10-3,TRBJ2-3,NA,TRBD2,CAISMAGGPGDTQYF,TGTGCCATCAGTATGGCGGGAGGGCCGGGGGATACGCAGTATTTT
TRBV7-2,TRBJ2-2,once,TRBD2,CASSREGTSGSMGELFF,TGTGCCAGCAGCCGGGAGGGGACTAGCGGGTCGATGGGGGAGCTGTTTTTT
TRBV19,TRBJ1-1,NA,TRBD1,CASSIAPTGRTEAFF,TGTGCCAGTAGTATAGCCCCGACAGGGCGAACTGAAGCTTTCTTT
TRBV30,TRBJ2-7,NA,TRBD2,CAWSVASGTYEQYF,TGTGCCTGGAGTGTGGCTAGCGGGACCTACGAGCAGTACTTC
TRBV7-2,TRBJ2-6,NA,TRBD1,CASRIQQGAGANVLTF,TGTGCCAGCAGAATACAACAGGGGGCTGGGGCCAACGTCCTGACTTTC
TRBV19,TRBJ2-7,NA,NA,CASSSGSYEQYF,TGTGCCAGTAGCTCCGGTTCTTACGAGCAGTACTTC
TRBV28,TRBJ1-2,NA,NA,CASGLTGNGYTF,TGTGCCAGCGGCCTGACGGGTAATGGCTACACCTTC
TRBV6-5,TRBJ2-7,NA,TRBD1,CASRGRDRGLEQYF,TGTGCCAGCAGGGGCCGGGACAGGGGGCTCGAGCAGTACTTC
TRBV7-9,TRBJ2-3,NA,TRBD2,CASSLIWFIAGGVTDTQYF,TGTGCCAGCAGCTTAATCTGGTTTATCGCGGGAGGGGTCACAGATACGCAGTATTTT
TRBV9,TRBJ1-1,NA,NA,CASSAGGGMVTEAFF,TGTGCCAGCAGCGCGGGTGGGGGGATGGTCACTGAAGCTTTCTTT
TRBV24-1,TRBJ1-1,NA,TRBD1,CATLTGQQNTEAFF,TGTGCCACTCTAACGGGACAGCAGAACACTGAAGCTTTCTTT
TRBV3-1/TRBV3-2,TRBJ2-1,once,TRBD2,CASSQAFQRGWNEQFF,TGTGCCAGCAGCCAAGCGTTTCAGCGGGGATGGAATGAGCAGTTCTTC
TRBV6-5,TRBJ2-5,NA,NA,CASTEGETQYF,TGTGCCAGCACCGAGGGAGAGACCCAGTACTTC
TRBV4-1,TRBJ2-2,NA,TRBD2,CASSWGGLAASTGELFF,TGCGCCAGCAGCTGGGGGGGACTAGCGGCAAGCACCGGGGAGCTGTTTTTT
TRBV10-2,TRBJ2-1,NA,TRBD1,CASPRTGGNEQFF,TGCGCCAGTCCGAGGACAGGGGGCAATGAGCAGTTCTTC
TRBV28,TRBJ1-4,NA,NA,CASSFELYEKLFF,TGTGCCAGCAGTTTTGAGTTATATGAAAAACTGTTTTTT
TRBV27,TRBJ2-1,few,NA,CASSLAPVTGFYNEQFF,TGTGCCAGCAGTTTAGCCCCCGTTACAGGTTTCTACAATGAGCAGTTCTTC
TRBV3-1/TRBV3-2,TRBJ2-3,NA,TRBD2,CASSQRGRVAGSTDTQYF,TGTGCCAGCAGCCAAAGGGGCCGGGTAGCGGGTAGCACAGATACGCAGTATTTT
TRBV19,TRBJ1-4,NA,NA,CASNQGYDEKLFF,TGTGCCAGTAATCAGGGTTATGATGAAAAACTGTTTTTT
TRBV3-1/TRBV3-2,TRBJ2-3,once,NA,CASSLYYSTTDTQYF,TGTGCCAGCAGCCTATACTATTCTACCACAGATACGCAGTATTTT